The clone carrying this T cell receptor beta chain appeared a single time. What it binds is not known. This sample stems from a study of T cell responses to AZD1222 COVID-19 vaccine. The protocol was immunoSEQ multiplex PCR, while the TCRdb copy is restricted to in-frame clones and leaves out a portion. The sample includes tens of thousands of clones, roughly 84% seen only once; the top ten take approximately 15%. J lost 5 bases, V lost 8 bases, and 10 bases had no gene match. Looked up from germline, CDR1 is SNHLY and CDR2 is FYNNEI. CDR3 size: 15 residues. General study findings and limits: Sampling that yielded the repertoires occurred only after the peak T cell response. Donors were mostly white British, more females; clonal diversity possibly underestimated. Per reports, nearly half of all spike-specific TCRs target regions that are unmutated in variants.

The chain combines TRBV2 with TRBJ2-5; 11 nucleotides line up with TRBD2. This sequence was found in an adult in good health. The sequencing used peripheral blood, collected on day 0 of AZD1222 vaccination. The CDR3 protein is CASGRSSGGPETQYF. CDR3 nucleotide sequence: TGTGCCAGCGGACGGTCTAGCGGGGGGCCGGAGACCCAGTACTTC.